These 25 T cell receptor beta chains came from one sample sequenced in a study of T-cell reconstitution after alpha-beta-depleted transplantation in children. Construction of the TCRbeta library involved unique molecular identifiers. Each CDR3 protein gets one entry after TCRdb re-called the PCR reads with MiXCR. This sample has around 200,000 distinct CDR3 sequences, with roughly a tenth found just once. The input for sequencing was PBMCs, taken before TCRalphabeta/CD19-depleted stem cell transplant. All receptors come from a child less than two years old with acute myeloid leukemia, due to receive a stem cell transplant.

This clonotype occurred many times. The J gene is TRBJ2-4, the V gene TRBV7-6; the D is unclear. The germline V gene encodes CDR1 SGHVS and CDR2 FNYEAQ. This CDR3 spans 17 amino acids. Trimming took 2 bases from V and 1 from J, leaving 15 bases between them. The CDR3 here is CASSLRGAIRAKNIQYF. Written as DNA, the CDR3 is TGTGCCAGCAGCTTACGAGGCGCCATTCGGGCCAAAAACATTCAGTACTTC.

This clonotype was counted many times. This rearrangement joins TRBV10-3 to TRBJ2-4; D is tentatively TRBD1 or TRBD2 (6 bases each). Germline CDR1 is ENHRY and CDR2 is SYGVKD. CDR3 length: 14 amino acids. V gave up 10 bases and J gave up 1 base, with 14 bases separating them. The CDR3 loop is CATGAGKAKNIQYF. As DNA, the CDR3 is TGTGCCACGGGGGCAGGGAAGGCCAAAAACATTCAGTACTTC.

This clonotype appeared many times. The chain joins TRBV20-1 to TRBJ1-6, with D maybe TRBD1 (5 bases). The germline CDR1 and CDR2 sequences are DFQATT and SNEGSKA (reference sequence). The CDR3 has 13 amino acids. The V gene lost 5 bases and the J gene lost 10 bases, with 15 bases spanning the gap. In DNA, the CDR3 is TGCAGTGCTGGGACCCCGAGGAGCTCACCCCTCCACTTT. Translated, it gives CSAGTPRSSPLHF.

The table lists this clonotype with many counts. The chain uses TRBV28 and TRBJ1-1, with 9 bases lining up with TRBD1. The trim removed 4 bases at V and 4 bases at J, leaving 7 bases unmatched. Germline V gives CDR1 MDHEN, CDR2 SYDVKM. CDR3 size: 15 residues. The CDR3 region has the DNA TGTGCCAGCAGTTCTCCGGGACAGGGAAGCACTGAAGCTTTCTTT. Translating gives CASSSPGQGSTEAFF.

Many counts were recorded for this clonotype. The chain links TRBV5-5 to TRBJ1-3; possible D gene TRBD1, 6 bases. This CDR3 is 14 amino acids long. Germline lookup yields CDR1 SGHKS and CDR2 YYEKEE (reference sequence). V was trimmed by 4 bases and J by 2 bases, leaving 10 bases between them. Written as DNA, the CDR3 is TGTGCCAGCAGCCTGGACAGCCCTGGAAACACCATATATTTT. This gives the protein CASSLDSPGNTIYF.

The rearrangement uses TRBV12-5 and TRBJ2-2; D perhaps matches TRBD2 (6 bases). V lost 0 bases and J 4 bases, leaving 15 bases between the germline ends. This CDR3 has 17 amino acids. Germline CDR1 reads LGHNT; CDR2 reads FRNRAP. The DNA for the CDR3 is TGTGCTAGTGGTTTGGTACTTGCGGGGCCATCCACCGGGGAGCTGTTTTTT. It codes for CASGLVLAGPSTGELFF.

This clonotype has at least ten counts. V and J are TRBV20-1 and TRBJ2-1; D might be TRBD1 (5 bases). V was pared by 4 bases and J by 0 bases, with 16 bases between. Per germline, CDR1 DFQATT and CDR2 SNEGSKA (reference sequence). CDR3 size: 16 residues. CDR3 region: CSAKKALTASYNEQFF. The DNA of the CDR3 is TGCAGTGCTAAGAAGGCTTTGACAGCCTCCTACAATGAGCAGTTCTTC.

This clonotype showed up many times. V usage is TRBV20-1 and J usage is TRBJ1-2; D gene unclear. The CDR3 is 12 residues long. V was shortened by 3 bases and J by 4 bases, with 9 bases between the two germline ends. Per germline, CDR1 DFQATT and CDR2 SNEGSKA (reference sequence). The CDR3 nucleotides are TGCAGTGCTAGGAAAGGAAGCTATGGCTACACCTTC. The encoded protein is CSARKGSYGYTF.

In this sample, this clonotype turned up many times. The V call is TRBV7-2, the J call TRBJ2-3; D perhaps matches TRBD2 (5 bases). Germline CDR1 SGHTA, CDR2 FQGNSA. The V end lost 4 bases, the J end lost 1 base, and 15 bases lay between the germline ends. The CDR3 consists of 16 residues. CDR3 sequence reads: CASSSLVQRGTDTQYF. The CDR3 DNA sequence: TGTGCCAGCAGCTCCCTCGTCCAGAGGGGCACAGATACGCAGTATTTT.

This clonotype was recorded many times. V and J are TRBV12-3 or TRBV12-4 and TRBJ1-5; D not certain. Trimming left V 5 bases short and J 0 bases short, with 11 bases between. The CDR3 has 15 amino acids. This chain's CDR3 is CASSARGYSNQPQHF. For the CDR3, the DNA is TGTGCCAGCAGTGCCCGGGGATATAGCAATCAGCCCCAGCATTTT.

This clonotype was detected many times. The chain has TRBV29-1 and TRBJ1-2; 8 nucleotides align to TRBD1. The CDR3 totals 11 residues. Germline V gene data show CDR1 as SQVTM and CDR2 as ANQGSEA. In DNA, the CDR3 is TGCCGGGCAGGGGGCAACTATGGCTACACCTTC. The encoded protein is CRAGGNYGYTF.

The chain has TRBV7-8 and TRBJ2-2; 12 nucleotides line up with TRBD2. Per germline, CDR1 SGHVS and CDR2 FQNEAQ. The CDR3 covers 17 residues. After removal of 3 bases from V and 2 bases from J, the junction contained 4 bases not matched to a gene. The CDR3 protein is CASSFTSGGPNTGELFF. CDR3 DNA: TGTGCCAGCAGCTTCACTAGCGGGGGGCCTAACACCGGGGAGCTGTTTTTT. The variable domain in full, completed from reference TRBV7-8 and TRBJ2-2, reads GAGVSQSPRYKVAKRGQDVALRCDPISGHVSLFWYQQALGQGPEFLTYFQNEAQLDKSGLPSDRFFAERPEGSVSTLKIQRTQQEDSAVYLCASSFTSGGPNTGELFFGEGSRLTVL.

This clonotype was seen at least ten times. J is TRBJ2-1 and V is TRBV9; 10 bases align to TRBD2. From germline, CDR1 is SGDLS and CDR2 YYNGEE. The ends lost 3 bases at V and 4 bases at J; junction bases unmatched: 4. The CDR3 sequence is 15 residues long. CDR3 protein: CASSALAGVYNEQFF. Here the CDR3 DNA reads TGTGCCAGCAGCGCTCTAGCGGGAGTTTACAATGAGCAGTTCTTC.

The J gene is TRBJ2-2, the V gene TRBV10-3; no definite D call. With 0 bases removed from V and 7 bases from J, the gap between germline ends came to 9 bases. This CDR3 region has 14 residues. Germline CDR1 ENHRY, CDR2 SYGVKD. As DNA, the CDR3 is TGTGCCATCAGTGAGTCCGGTGCCTTCGGGGAGCTGTTTTTT. Amino acids: CAISESGAFGELFF.

This clonotype was counted many times. This rearrangement joins TRBV6-1 to TRBJ2-1; possibly TRBD2 for D (5 bases). The germline V and J ends were trimmed by 5 bases and 5 bases, with 10 bases remaining between them. Germline CDR1 is MNHNS and CDR2 is SASEGT. The CDR3 consists of 13 residues. In nucleotides, the CDR3 is TGTGCCAGCAGTATCGGGATCAACAATGAGCAGTTCTTC. As protein: CASSIGINNEQFF.

This clonotype showed up many times. The chain is built from TRBV29-1 and TRBJ2-5; D is perhaps TRBD2 (5 bases). The CDR3 sequence is 13 residues long. The germline V gene encodes CDR1 SQVTM and CDR2 ANQGSEA. V was cut by 1 base and J by 7 bases, with 13 bases left in between. The CDR3 DNA reads TGCAGCGTTGAAGGGATATCAGAGGGGACCCAGTACTTC. Its protein product is CSVEGISEGTQYF.

The sample holds many counts of this clonotype. The gene calls are TRBV6-1 and TRBJ2-7; no reliable D call. CDR3 length equals 14 residues. Looked up from germline, CDR1 is MNHNS and CDR2 is SASEGT. V was clipped by 6 bases and J by 2 bases, with 14 bases between them. Here the CDR3 DNA reads TGTGCCAGCAGCCTATATGACATCACCTACGAGCAGTACTTC. Its translation is CASSLYDITYEQYF.

The J gene is TRBJ2-7, the V gene TRBV11-3; D is ambiguous. Germline V lookup: CDR1 SGHNT, CDR2 YENEEA. This CDR3 comprises 13 residues. V gave up 5 bases and J gave up 3 bases, with 11 bases separating them. DNA of the CDR3: TGTGCCAGCAGCCCCCACCCGGACTACGAGCAGTACTTC. The encoded protein is CASSPHPDYEQYF.

The gene calls are TRBV11-2 and TRBJ2-7; D tentatively fits TRBD1 or TRBD2 (5 bases each). CDR1 is SGHAT and CDR2 is FQNNGV in the germline V gene. Trimming cost V 0 bases and J 7 bases, with 10 bases left between them. The CDR3 runs 13 residues. CDR3 sequence (DNA): TGTGCCAGCAGCTTAGAGGGGACGGGTGAGCAGTACTTC. Translated: CASSLEGTGEQYF.

This clonotype showed up many times. The chain is built from TRBV7-6 and TRBJ2-7; D possibly matches TRBD1 or TRBD2 (6 bases each). The germline gives CDR1 SGHVS, CDR2 FNYEAQ. Between the trimmed V and J ends, which lost 5 bases and 3 bases, there was a span of 14 bases. The CDR3 has 14 amino acids. CDR3 loop: CASSAGDFGYEQYF. DNA of the CDR3: TGTGCCAGCAGCGCAGGGGACTTCGGCTACGAGCAGTACTTC.

This clonotype was recorded many times. This chain joins TRBV12-3 or TRBV12-4 and TRBJ2-1, with 7 positions matching TRBD1. This CDR3 is built from 12 residues. V shed 6 bases, J shed 12 bases, and the junction held 8 bases outside the gene matches. As DNA, the CDR3 is TGTGCCAGCAGCGTCGCCCGGACAGGGCAGTTCTTC. It codes for CASSVARTGQFF.

This clonotype was seen repeatedly, ten times or more. V is TRBV7-9 and J is TRBJ2-3, with D perhaps matching TRBD2 (6 bases). Germline lookup yields CDR1 SEHNR and CDR2 FQNEAQ (reference sequence). V was pared by 3 bases and J by 6 bases, with 13 bases between. The CDR3 consists of 14 residues. CDR3 region: CASSLGLPADTQYF. The DNA of the CDR3 is TGTGCCAGCAGCTTGGGACTCCCCGCGGATACGCAGTATTTT.

This clonotype came up many times. The V gene is TRBV5-1, the J gene TRBJ2-4, with TRBD1 identical over 10 bases. Germline V gene data show CDR1 as SGHRS and CDR2 as YFSETQ. This CDR3 is built from 15 residues. With 0 bases clipped from V and 7 bases from J, the junction kept 4 bases outside the gene matches. CDR3 sequence: CASSLALGQGNIQYF. The CDR3 DNA sequence: TGCGCCAGCAGCTTGGCTCTGGGACAGGGGAACATTCAGTACTTC.

Ten or more counts support this clonotype. A read error may account for a junction end that differs from germline. Written as DNA, the CDR3 is TGTGCCAGCAGCCGGTATACAACCTCCGACGAGCAGTACTTC. Translated, it gives CASSRYTTSDEQYF. The chain is built from TRBV27 and TRBJ2-7; no clear D. The germline CDR1 and CDR2 sequences are MNHEY and SMNVEV (reference sequence). The CDR3 covers 14 residues.

This clonotype was found many times. V usage is TRBV9 and J usage is TRBJ2-1; TRBD2 aligns across 8 bases. V shed 1 base and J 9 bases; nucleotides not matched to a gene: 9. The germline CDR1 and CDR2 sequences are SGDLS and YYNGEE. CDR3 length equals 15 residues. CDR3: CASSVRGLGDTEQFF. The CDR3 DNA reads as TGTGCCAGCAGCGTAAGGGGACTAGGGGACACTGAGCAGTTCTTC.